This T cell receptor beta chain was sequenced in a study of T cell repertoires in cytomegalovirus infection. Findings of the study overall: HLA-C-restricted CMV clonotypes gave the most frequent clonotype in two of eight donors.

Germline assignment: CDR1 MNHEY and CDR2 SVGEGT. With V trimmed by 2 bases and J by 7 bases, 5 bases remained unmatched. This CDR3 has 15 residues. Remarks on this clonotype: Its antigen remains unidentified.

MiXCR, run by TCRdb on the reads, gives a single entry per CDR3 protein. The sample lists 900,000 to 950,000 distinct CDR3 sequences; roughly 31% were seen once. The origin of this receptor is a human donor in good health (CMV status not recorded). Some clones in this sample may be carry-over from other donors' samples. The genes are TRBV6-2 or TRBV6-3 and TRBJ2-1, with 10 bases lining up with TRBD2. Material: cultured CD8+ T cells from PBMCs, obtained from culture after CMV antigen stimulation. CDR3 DNA: TGTGCCAGCAGTTACGAGCGGGGGGGCAAAAATGAGCAGTTCTTC. Translating gives CASSYERGGKNEQFF.